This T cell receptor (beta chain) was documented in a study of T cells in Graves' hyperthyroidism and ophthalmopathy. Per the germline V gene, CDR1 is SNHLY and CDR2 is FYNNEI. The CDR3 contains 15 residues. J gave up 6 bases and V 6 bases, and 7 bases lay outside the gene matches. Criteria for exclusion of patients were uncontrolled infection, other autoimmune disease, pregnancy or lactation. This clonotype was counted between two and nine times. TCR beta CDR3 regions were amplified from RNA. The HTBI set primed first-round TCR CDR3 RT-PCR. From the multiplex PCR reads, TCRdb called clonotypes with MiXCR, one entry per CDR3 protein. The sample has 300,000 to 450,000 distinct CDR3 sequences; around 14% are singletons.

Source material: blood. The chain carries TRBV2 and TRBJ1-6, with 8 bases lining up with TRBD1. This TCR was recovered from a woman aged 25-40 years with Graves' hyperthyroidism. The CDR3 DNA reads TGTGCCAGCAGACCCGATGGACAGGGTAATTCACCCCTCCACTTT. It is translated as CASRPDGQGNSPLHF.